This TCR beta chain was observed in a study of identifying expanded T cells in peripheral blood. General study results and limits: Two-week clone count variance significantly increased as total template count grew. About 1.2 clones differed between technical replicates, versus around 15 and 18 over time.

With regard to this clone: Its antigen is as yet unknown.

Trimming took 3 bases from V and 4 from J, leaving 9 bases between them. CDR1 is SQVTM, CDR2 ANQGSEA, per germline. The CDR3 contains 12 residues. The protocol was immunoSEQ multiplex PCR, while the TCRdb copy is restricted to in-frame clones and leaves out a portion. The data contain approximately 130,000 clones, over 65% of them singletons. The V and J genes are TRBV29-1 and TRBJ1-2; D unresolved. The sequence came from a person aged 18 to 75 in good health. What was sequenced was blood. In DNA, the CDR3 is TGCAGCGTTGAGTCTACCCTCTATGGCTACACCTTC. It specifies CSVESTLYGYTF. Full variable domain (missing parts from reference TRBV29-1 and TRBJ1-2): SAVISQKPSRDICQRGTSLTIQCQVDSQVTMMFWYRQQPGQSLTLIATANQGSEATYESGFVIDKFPISRPNLTFSTLTVSNMSPEDSSIYLCSVESTLYGYTFGSGTRLTVV.